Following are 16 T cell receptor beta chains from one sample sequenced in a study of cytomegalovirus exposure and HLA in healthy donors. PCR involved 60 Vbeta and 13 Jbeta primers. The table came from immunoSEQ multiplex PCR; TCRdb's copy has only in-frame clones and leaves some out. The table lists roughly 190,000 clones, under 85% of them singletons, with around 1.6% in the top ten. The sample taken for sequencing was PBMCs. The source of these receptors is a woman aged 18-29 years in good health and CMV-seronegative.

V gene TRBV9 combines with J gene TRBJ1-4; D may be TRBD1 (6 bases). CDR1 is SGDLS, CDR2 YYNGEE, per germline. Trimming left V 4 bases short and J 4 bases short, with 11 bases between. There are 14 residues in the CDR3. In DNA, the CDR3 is TGTGCCAGCAGCTATGGACAGTTTAATGAAAAACTGTTTTTT. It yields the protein CASSYGQFNEKLFF. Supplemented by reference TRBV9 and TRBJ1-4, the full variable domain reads DSGVTQTPKHLITATGQRVTLRCSPRSGDLSVYWYQQSLDQGLQFLIQYYNGEERAKGNILERFSAQQFPDLHSELNLSSLELGDSALYFCASSYGQFNEKLFFGSGTQLSVL.

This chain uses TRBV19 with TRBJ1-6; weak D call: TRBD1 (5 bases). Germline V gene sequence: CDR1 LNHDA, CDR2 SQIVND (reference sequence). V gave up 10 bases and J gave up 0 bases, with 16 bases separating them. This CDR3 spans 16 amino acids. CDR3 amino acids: CATKTLQDSYNSPLHF. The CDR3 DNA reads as TGTGCCACCAAAACTCTACAGGACTCCTATAATTCACCCCTCCACTTT.

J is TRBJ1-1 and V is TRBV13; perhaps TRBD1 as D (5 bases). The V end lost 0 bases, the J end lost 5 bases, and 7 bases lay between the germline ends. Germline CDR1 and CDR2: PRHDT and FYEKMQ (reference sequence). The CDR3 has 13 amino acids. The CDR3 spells CASSLGQGTEAFF. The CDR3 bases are TGTGCCAGCAGCTTAGGCCAGGGTACTGAAGCTTTCTTT.

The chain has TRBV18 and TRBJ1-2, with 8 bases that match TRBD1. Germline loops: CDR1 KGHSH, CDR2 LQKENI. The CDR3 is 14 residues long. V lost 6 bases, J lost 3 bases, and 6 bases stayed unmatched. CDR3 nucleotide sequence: TGTGCCAGCTCCAGACAGGGGTTAGACTATGGCTACACCTTC. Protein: CASSRQGLDYGYTF. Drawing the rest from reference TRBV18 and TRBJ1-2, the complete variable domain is NAGVMQNPRHLVRRRGQEARLRCSPMKGHSHVYWYRQLPEEGLKFMVYLQKENIIDESGMPKERFSAEFPKEGPSILRIQQVVRGDSAAYFCASSRQGLDYGYTFGSGTRLTVV.

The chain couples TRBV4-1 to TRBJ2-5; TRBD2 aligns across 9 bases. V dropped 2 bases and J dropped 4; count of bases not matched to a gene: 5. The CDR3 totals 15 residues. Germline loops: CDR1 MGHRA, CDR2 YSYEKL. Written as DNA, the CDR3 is TGCGCCAGCAGCCAACTTGGGACTAGCAGAGAGACCCAGTACTTC. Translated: CASSQLGTSRETQYF.

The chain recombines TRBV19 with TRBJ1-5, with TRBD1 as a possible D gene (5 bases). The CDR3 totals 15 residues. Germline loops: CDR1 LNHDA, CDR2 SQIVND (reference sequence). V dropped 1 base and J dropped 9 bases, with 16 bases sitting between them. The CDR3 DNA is TGTGCCAGTAGTATAGCCAAGGGGCGGGGTCGGCCCCAGCATTTT. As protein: CASSIAKGRGRPQHF.

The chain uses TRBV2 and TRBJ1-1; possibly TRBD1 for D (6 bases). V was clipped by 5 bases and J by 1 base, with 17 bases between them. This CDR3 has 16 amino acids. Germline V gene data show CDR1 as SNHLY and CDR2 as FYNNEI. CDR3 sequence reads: CASSKDGTYSNTEAFF. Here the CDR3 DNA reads TGTGCCAGCAGTAAAGATGGGACATACTCGAACACTGAAGCTTTCTTT.

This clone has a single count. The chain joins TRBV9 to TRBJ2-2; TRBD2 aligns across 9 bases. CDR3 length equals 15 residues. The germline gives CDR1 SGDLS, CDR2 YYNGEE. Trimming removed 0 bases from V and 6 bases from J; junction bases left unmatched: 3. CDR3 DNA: TGTGCCAGCAGCGTAGGGTCTAGCGGGGCCGGGGAGCTGTTTTTT. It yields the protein CASSVGSSGAGELFF.

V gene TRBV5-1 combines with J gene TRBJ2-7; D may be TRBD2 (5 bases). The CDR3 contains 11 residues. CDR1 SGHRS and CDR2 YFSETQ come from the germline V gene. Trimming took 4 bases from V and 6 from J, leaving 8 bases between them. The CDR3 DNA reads TGCGCCAGCAGCGAACTAGGCGAGCAGTACTTC. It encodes CASSELGEQYF.

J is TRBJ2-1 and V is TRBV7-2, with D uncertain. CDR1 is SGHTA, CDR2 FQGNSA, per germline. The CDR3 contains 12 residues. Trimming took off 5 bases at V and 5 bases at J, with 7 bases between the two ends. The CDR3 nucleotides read TGTGCCAGCAGCCGAGCCAACAATGAGCAGTTCTTC. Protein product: CASSRANNEQFF. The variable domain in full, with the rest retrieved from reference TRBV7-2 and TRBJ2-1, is GAGVSQSPSNKVTEKGKDVELRCDPISGHTALYWYRQSLGQGLEFLIYFQGNSAPDKSGLPSDRFSAERTGGSVSTLTIQRTQQEDSAVYLCASSRANNEQFFGPGTRLTVL.

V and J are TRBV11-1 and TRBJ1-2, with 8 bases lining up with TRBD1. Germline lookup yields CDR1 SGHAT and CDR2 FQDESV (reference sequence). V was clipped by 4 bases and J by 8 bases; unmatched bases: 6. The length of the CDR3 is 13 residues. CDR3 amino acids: CASSSGTGSGYTF. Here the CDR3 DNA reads TGTGCCAGCAGCTCTGGGACAGGCAGCGGCTACACCTTC. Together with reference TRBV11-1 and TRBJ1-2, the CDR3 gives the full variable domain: EAEVAQSPRYKITEKSQAVAFWCDPISGHATLYWYRQILGQGPELLVQFQDESVVDDSQLPKDRFSAERLKGVDSTLKIQPAELGDSAMYLCASSSGTGSGYTFGSGTRLTVV.

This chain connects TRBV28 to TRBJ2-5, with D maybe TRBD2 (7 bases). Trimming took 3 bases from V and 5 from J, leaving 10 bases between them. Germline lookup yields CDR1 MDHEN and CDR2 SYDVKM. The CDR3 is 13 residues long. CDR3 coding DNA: TGTGCCAGCAGTTTGGGGGGGCGGGAGACCCAGTACTTC. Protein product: CASSLGGRETQYF.

CDR3 region: CASGGQGLDTQYF. The CDR3 coding sequence is TGCGCCAGCGGGGGACAGGGACTAGATACGCAGTATTTT. The chain recombines TRBV5-1 with TRBJ2-3; 9 bases are a match to TRBD1. Looked up from germline, CDR1 is SGHRS and CDR2 is YFSETQ. The CDR3 has 13 residues. V dropped 7 bases and J dropped 5; count of bases not matched to a gene: 5.

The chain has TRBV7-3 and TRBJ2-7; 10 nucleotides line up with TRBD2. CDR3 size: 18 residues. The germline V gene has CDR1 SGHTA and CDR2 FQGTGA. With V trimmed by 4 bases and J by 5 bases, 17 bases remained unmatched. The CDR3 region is CASSWAQVVLAGKNEQYF. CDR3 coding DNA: TGTGCCAGCAGCTGGGCCCAGGTCGTACTAGCGGGAAAAAACGAGCAGTACTTC.

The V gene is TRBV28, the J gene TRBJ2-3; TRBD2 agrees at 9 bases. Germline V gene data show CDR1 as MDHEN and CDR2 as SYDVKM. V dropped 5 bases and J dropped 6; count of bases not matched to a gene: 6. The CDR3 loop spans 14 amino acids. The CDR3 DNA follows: TGTGCCAGCAGTACAACTAGCGGGCGGGATACGCAGTATTTT. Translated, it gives CASSTTSGRDTQYF.

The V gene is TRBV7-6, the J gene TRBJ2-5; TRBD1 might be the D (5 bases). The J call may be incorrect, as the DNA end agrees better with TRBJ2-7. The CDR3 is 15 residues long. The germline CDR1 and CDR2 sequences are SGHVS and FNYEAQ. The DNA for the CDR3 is TGTGCCAGCAGCTTAAACGTTGGGGCTGTGTACGAGCAGTACTTC. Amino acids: CASSLNVGAVYEQYF.